The text below deals with one T cell receptor (beta chain). Its antigen is undetermined. The CDR3 consists of 17 residues. Germline CDR1 reads SGHRS; CDR2 reads YFSETQ. Losses at the gene ends were 4 bases for V and 0 bases for J; bases not matched to a gene: 10. MiXCR, applied by TCRdb to the 5' RACE reads, yields one record per CDR3 protein. The data show around 340,000 distinct CDR3 sequences, 12% seen once. The data were obtained in a study of identical twins. Study conclusions and caveats: Memory repertoires lacked the insertion deficit that abundant cord blood beta clonotypes showed. It was cross-sectional statistical analysis, not following the same donors, that the conclusions relied on.

These same data were also listed under a study on yellow fever vaccine responses in identical twins.

The sequence derives from a woman in her late teens or twenties in good health. The sample was CD8+ T cells sorted from blood. V gene TRBV5-1 combines with J gene TRBJ1-1, with TRBD1 identical over 9 bases. This chain's CDR3 is CASSPGQGTLVNTEAFF. The CDR3 coding sequence is TGCGCCAGCAGCCCCGGACAGGGGACCTTGGTGAACACTGAAGCTTTCTTT. Filled out from reference TRBV5-1 and TRBJ1-1, the complete variable domain reads KAGVTQTPRYLIKTRGQQVTLSCSPISGHRSVSWYQQTPGQGLQFLFEYFSETQRNKGNFPGRFSGRQFSNSRSEMNVSTLELGDSALYLCASSPGQGTLVNTEAFFGQGTRLTVV.